The 5 T cell receptor beta chains listed next were all sequenced from one sample in a study of identical twins. MiXCR, applied by TCRdb to the 5' RACE reads, yields one record per CDR3 protein. This table holds 640,000 or so distinct CDR3 sequences, roughly 6% found once. Source material: naive T cells sorted from blood. The receptors stem from a young man in good health.

V usage is TRBV29-1 and J usage is TRBJ2-1; no reliable D call. The CDR3 length is 13 residues. The germline CDR1 and CDR2 sequences are SQVTM and ANQGSEA. Trimming shortened V by 1 base and J by 9 bases, and 13 bases separated the two germline ends. This CDR3 reads CSVEGWVAIEQFF. CDR3 nucleotides: TGCAGCGTTGAAGGCTGGGTTGCAATTGAGCAGTTCTTC.

V and J are TRBV5-1 and TRBJ2-7, with TRBD2 identical over 10 bases. CDR3 length: 16 amino acids. The trim removed 4 bases at V and 2 bases at J, leaving 9 bases unmatched. CDR1 and CDR2 from the germline V gene are SGHRS and YFSETQ. The CDR3 sequence is CASSPGLAGGTYEQYV. Here the CDR3 DNA reads TGCGCCAGCAGCCCCGGGTTAGCGGGAGGCACCTACGAGCAGTACGTC.

This clonotype was seen more than once but under ten times. V gene TRBV7-2 combines with J gene TRBJ1-1; D is perhaps TRBD1 (5 bases). This CDR3 has 15 residues. Germline CDR1 SGHTA, CDR2 FQGNSA. Trimming removed 5 bases from V and 4 bases from J, with 17 bases in between. DNA of the CDR3: TGTGCCAGCAGCCCGGCAGGGCGGGGAGGCACTGAAGCTTTCTTT. This gives the protein CASSPAGRGGTEAFF.

This sequence joins TRBV19 and TRBJ2-1; D may be TRBD2 (6 bases). In germline, CDR1 is LNHDA, CDR2 SQIVND (reference sequence). V lost 2 bases to trimming and J lost 5 bases, with 16 bases between them. This CDR3 is built from 16 residues. CDR3 DNA: TGTGCCAGTAGTATACCCCTGGACTACCAGCACAATGAGCAGTTCTTC. Protein sequence: CASSIPLDYQHNEQFF.

Many counts were recorded for this clonotype. The V gene is TRBV29-1, the J gene TRBJ1-1, with D possibly matching TRBD1 (5 bases). V lost 7 bases and J 3 bases, leaving 18 bases between the germline ends. There are 14 residues in the CDR3. Germline CDR1 reads SQVTM; CDR2 reads ANQGSEA. The CDR3 region is CSALTVRRDTEAFF. The CDR3 bases are TGCAGCGCCTTGACAGTAAGAAGGGACACTGAAGCTTTCTTT.